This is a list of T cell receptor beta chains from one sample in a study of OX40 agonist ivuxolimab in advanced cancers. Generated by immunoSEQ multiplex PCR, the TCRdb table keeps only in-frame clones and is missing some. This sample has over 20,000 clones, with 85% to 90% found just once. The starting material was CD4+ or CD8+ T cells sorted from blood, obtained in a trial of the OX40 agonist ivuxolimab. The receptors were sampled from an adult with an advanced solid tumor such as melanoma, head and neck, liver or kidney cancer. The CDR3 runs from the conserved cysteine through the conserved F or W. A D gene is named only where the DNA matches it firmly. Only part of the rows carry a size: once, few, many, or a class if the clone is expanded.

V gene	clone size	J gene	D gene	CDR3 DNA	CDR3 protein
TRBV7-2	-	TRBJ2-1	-	TGTGCCAGCAGCTTAGCGGGAGGGGGCGGTGAGCAGTTCTTC	CASSLAGGGGEQFF
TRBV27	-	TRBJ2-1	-	TGTGCCAGCAAGGAGTTTGGGTACAATGAGCAGTTCTTC	CASKEFGYNEQFF
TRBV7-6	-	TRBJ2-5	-	TGTGCCAGCAGAATAGGAACGGAGACCCAGTACTTC	CASRIGTETQYF
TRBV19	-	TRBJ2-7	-	TGTGCCAGCCCTCTTCCCGGGCTCGACTCCTACGAGCAGTACTTC	CASPLPGLDSYEQYF
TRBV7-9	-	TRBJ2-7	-	TGTGCCAGCAGTCCCCCAGACTACGAGCAGTACTTC	CASSPPDYEQYF
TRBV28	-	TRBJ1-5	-	TGTGCCAGCAGTAGCAGGGTGGCTCAGCCCCAGCATTTT	CASSSRVAQPQHF
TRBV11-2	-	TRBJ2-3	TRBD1	TGTGCCAGCAGCTTAGGCCTTGGGACAGATGCAGATACGCAGTATTTT	CASSLGLGTDADTQYF
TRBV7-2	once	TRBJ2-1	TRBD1	TGTGCCAGCAACCTAGGGGGCGCCCACAATGAGCAGTTCTTC	CASNLGGAHNEQFF
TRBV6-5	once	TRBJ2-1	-	TGTGCCAGCACCACGCGACACAGGGACAATGAGCAGTTCTTC	CASTTRHRDNEQFF
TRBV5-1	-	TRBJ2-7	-	TGCGCCAGCAGCTTGGCCGAGTCTATTATCAGCGGCGACGAGCAGTACTTC	CASSLAESIISGDEQYF
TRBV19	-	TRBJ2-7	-	TGTGCCAGTAGTATGGGGACGGGCTCCTACGAGCAGTACTTC	CASSMGTGSYEQYF
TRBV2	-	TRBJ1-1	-	TGTGCCACAGGGGTAACTGAAGCTTTCTTT	CATGVTEAFF
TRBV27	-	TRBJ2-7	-	TGTGCCAGCAGTTACCGGGGCGGTGGCGAGCAGTACTTC	CASSYRGGGEQYF
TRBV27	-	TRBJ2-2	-	TGTGCCAGCAGTTTACCGGGCACCGGGGAGCTGTTTTTT	CASSLPGTGELFF
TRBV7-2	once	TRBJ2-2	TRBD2	TGTGCCACTTCTAGCGGGACTCACACCGGGGAGCTGTTTTTT	CATSSGTHTGELFF
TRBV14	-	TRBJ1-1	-	TGTGCCAGCAGCCAAGTGCAAATCACTGAAGCTTTCTTT	CASSQVQITEAFF
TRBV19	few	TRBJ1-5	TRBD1	TGTGCCAGTAGGACTCCTTCGGCCCAGGGGGAAAATCAGCCCCAGCATTTT	CASRTPSAQGENQPQHF
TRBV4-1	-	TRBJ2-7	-	TGCGCCAGCAGCCATAAGGGCCCCTACGAGCAGTACTTC	CASSHKGPYEQYF
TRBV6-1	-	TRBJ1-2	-	TGTGCCAGCAGTCCAAGAAGGTACGGCTACACCTTC	CASSPRRYGYTF
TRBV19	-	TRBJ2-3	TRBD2	TGTGCCAGTAGTATTGGCGGGGGGATGTTCACAGATACGCAGTATTTT	CASSIGGGMFTDTQYF
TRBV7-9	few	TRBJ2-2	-	TGTGCCAGCAGCTTTACAGGGACGGTGTTTTTT	CASSFTGTVFF
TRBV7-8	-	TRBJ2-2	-	TGTGCCAGCAGCTTGTTGCTGGGCCCCGGGGAGCTGTTTTTT	CASSLLLGPGELFF
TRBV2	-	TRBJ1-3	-	TGTGCCAGCAGGGCGGACATCACCTCTGGAAACACCATATATTTT	CASRADITSGNTIYF
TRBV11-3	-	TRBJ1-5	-	TGTGCCAGCAGCCCCCCGGGGAAGTACCAGCCCCAGCATTTT	CASSPPGKYQPQHF
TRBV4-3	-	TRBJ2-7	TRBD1	TGCGCCAGCAGCCAGGACAGGGGCTCCTACGAGCAGTACTTC	CASSQDRGSYEQYF
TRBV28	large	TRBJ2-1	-	TGTGCCGCTGCGGCCTCAAGCTCCTACAATGAGCAGTTCTTC	CAAAASSSYNEQFF
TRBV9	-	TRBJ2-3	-	TGTGCCAGCAGCGTAGTGGCAGATACGCAGTATTTT	CASSVVADTQYF
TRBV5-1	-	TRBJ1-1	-	TGTGCCAGCAGCGGGGCGGAGATGAACACTGAAGCTTTCTTT	CASSGAEMNTEAFF
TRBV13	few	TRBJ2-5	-	TGTGCCAGCAGCTTATTGGCTAGCCCCCTCCGGGAGACCCAGTACTTC	CASSLLASPLRETQYF
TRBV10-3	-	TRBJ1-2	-	TGTGCCATCAGTGAGTCGATAGAGGACAACAATGGCTACACCTTC	CAISESIEDNNGYTF
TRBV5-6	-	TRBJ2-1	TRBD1	TGTGCCAGCAGCACCAGACAGGGGAATGAGCAGTTCTTC	CASSTRQGNEQFF
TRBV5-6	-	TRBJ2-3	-	TGTGCCAGCAGCTTGTCTGGGGGTTACCGAAGCACAGATACGCAGTATTTT	CASSLSGGYRSTDTQYF
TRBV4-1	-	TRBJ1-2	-	TGCGCCAGCAGCCAACCCTCACTCTTCTATGGCTACACCTTC	CASSQPSLFYGYTF
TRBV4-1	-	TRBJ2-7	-	TGCGCCAGCAGCAGAACAGGAACTTACGAGCAGTACTTC	CASSRTGTYEQYF
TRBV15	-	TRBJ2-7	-	TGTGCCACCAGCAGAGAAAGGAATCAGGGCGACGAGCAGTACTTC	CATSRERNQGDEQYF
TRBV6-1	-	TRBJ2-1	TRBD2	TGTGCCACGGGGGGGGCTTACAATGAGCAGTTCTTC	CATGGAYNEQFF
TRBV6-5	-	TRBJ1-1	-	TGTGCCAGCAGTTATTGGGACACGAACACTGAAGCTTTCTTT	CASSYWDTNTEAFF
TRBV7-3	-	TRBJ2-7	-	TGTGCCAGCACCAGGGTCCAGGGGCCTAGCGGCCTCTCCTACGAGCAGTACTTC	CASTRVQGPSGLSYEQYF
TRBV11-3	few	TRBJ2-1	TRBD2	TGTGCCAGCAGCTTATCAGTAGCGGGGAGCTCCTACAATGAGCAGTTCTTC	CASSLSVAGSSYNEQFF
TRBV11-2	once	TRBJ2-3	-	TGTGCCAGCAGCTTAGACAGTGGTACGCAGTATTTT	CASSLDSGTQYF
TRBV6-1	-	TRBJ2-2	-	TGTGCCAGCAGTGGGGCGGCGCTTGCCACCGGGGAGCTGTTTTTT	CASSGAALATGELFF
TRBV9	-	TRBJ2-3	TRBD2	TGTGCCAGCAGCGTAGAAGGGGACGGGGGGGTAAATACGCAGTATTTT	CASSVEGDGGVNTQYF
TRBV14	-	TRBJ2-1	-	TGTGCCAGCAGCCAAGTCCGTTACCATGAGCAGTTCTTC	CASSQVRYHEQFF
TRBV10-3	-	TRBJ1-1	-	TGTGCCATCAGTGAGGGTCAGACCATTGAAGCTTTCTTT	CAISEGQTIEAFF
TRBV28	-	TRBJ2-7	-	TGTGCCAGCAGCTCAGGGGTGTACGAGCAGTACTTC	CASSSGVYEQYF
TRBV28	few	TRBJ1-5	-	TGTGCCAGCAGTTTAGGAGCCGACAATCAGCCCCAGCATTTT	CASSLGADNQPQHF
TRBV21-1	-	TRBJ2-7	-	TGTGCCAGCAGCAAAACAGGGGACGAGCAGTACTTC	CASSKTGDEQYF
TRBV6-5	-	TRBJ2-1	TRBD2	TGTGCCAGCAGACTACGGGGGGTCTACAATGAGCAGTTCTTC	CASRLRGVYNEQFF
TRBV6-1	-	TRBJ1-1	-	TGTGCCAGCAGTGACGGACTTCTAGCTCTGGAAGCTTTCTTT	CASSDGLLALEAFF
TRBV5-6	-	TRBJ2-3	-	TGTGCCAGCAGCCCGCCGGGGAGCACAGATACGCAGTATTTT	CASSPPGSTDTQYF
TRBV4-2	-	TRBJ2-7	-	TGTGCCAGCAGCCAAGATGAGTGGGTCTACGAGCAGTACTTC	CASSQDEWVYEQYF
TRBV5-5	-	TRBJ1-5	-	TGTGCCAGCAGCTACCAAGTCGGGGGCAGGAGCAATCAGCCCCAGCATTTT	CASSYQVGGRSNQPQHF
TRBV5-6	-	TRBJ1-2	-	TGTGCCAGCAGCTCTGTTACAGCTAACTATGGCTACACCTTC	CASSSVTANYGYTF
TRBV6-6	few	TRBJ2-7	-	TGTGCCAGCAGGGGGACCGAGCAGTACTTC	CASRGTEQYF
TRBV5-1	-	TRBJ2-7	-	TGCGCCAGCAGCTTGGGGGACTGGCAGTACTTC	CASSLGDWQYF
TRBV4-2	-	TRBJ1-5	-	TGTGCCAGCAGCCAATGGGCAGGCAGGCCCTTGAGCAATCAGCCCCAGCATTTT	CASSQWAGRPLSNQPQHF
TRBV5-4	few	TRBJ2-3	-	TGCGCCAGCAGCCAAGATCGCTACGGGGGGCCCTCAGATACGCAGTATTTT	CASSQDRYGGPSDTQYF
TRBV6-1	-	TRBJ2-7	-	TGTGCCAGCAGTGAATGGAGGGGGCTCTACGAGCAGTACTTC	CASSEWRGLYEQYF
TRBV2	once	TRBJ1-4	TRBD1	TGTGCCAGCAGTGAGGGACAGGACAGGCCTAATGAAAAACTGTTTTTT	CASSEGQDRPNEKLFF